This entry describes one TCR beta chain. The antigen is unknown. V lost 6 bases and J lost 8; bases outside the gene matches: 9. The CDR3 covers 14 residues. Germline CDR1 is SNHLY and CDR2 is FYNNEI. The sample comes from a study of OX40 agonist ivuxolimab in advanced cancers. Overall study context: The diagnoses of dose-escalation patients were hepatocellular carcinoma, melanoma, renal cell or head and neck cancer. A mean age of about 59 years, range roughly 23 to 79, was recorded, and 70% to 85% were male. Study results and caveats: Among patients with partial responses at 0.1-3.0 mg/kg, clonal expansion was among the lowest. CD4+ T cells averaged fewer expanded clones than CD8+ T cells.

The method was immunoSEQ multiplex PCR; TCRdb's version includes in-frame clones alone and lacks a portion of them. This sample has approximately 100,000 clones; 75% to 95% occur once, and the top ten carry 0.31%. The V gene is TRBV2, the J gene TRBJ1-3; TRBD1 agrees at 8 bases. This receptor was identified in an adult with an advanced solid tumor such as melanoma, head and neck, liver or kidney cancer. The sample in question was CD4+ or CD8+ T cells sorted from blood, obtained in a trial of the OX40 agonist ivuxolimab. CDR3 nucleotide sequence: TGTGCCAGCAGCCAGGGGGCCAAGGGAGACACCATATATTTT. Its translation is CASSQGAKGDTIYF. The complete variable domain, with remaining parts taken from reference TRBV2 and TRBJ1-3, reads EPEVTQTPSHQVTQMGQEVILRCVPISNHLYFYWYRQILGQKVEFLVSFYNNEISEKSEIFDDQFSVERPDGSNFTLKIRSTKLEDSAMYFCASSQGAKGDTIYFGEGSWLTVV.